The 15 T cell receptor beta chains reported below all come from one sample, sequenced in a study of cytomegalovirus exposure and HLA in healthy donors. Amplification used 60 Vbeta primers and 13 Jbeta primers. Assay: immunoSEQ multiplex PCR; the TCRdb copy retains only in-frame clones and omits some. The table lists some 120,000 clones, around 81% of them singletons. The material sequenced was PBMCs. These receptor sequences come from a woman aged 30 to 39 in good health and CMV-seronegative.

For this clone: A far larger clone is only one base removed, so a read error is likely. Other DNA sequences of this sample code for an identical CDR3. This rearrangement joins TRBV5-5 to TRBJ2-5, with 7 bases that match TRBD2. Per the germline V gene, CDR1 is SGHKS and CDR2 is YYEKEE (reference sequence). The CDR3 is 16 residues long. The V and J ends lost 0 bases and 0 bases, in that order; junction bases with no gene match: 5. The DNA of the CDR3 is TGTGCCAGCAGCTTGGTGGGGGGGGAGGACCAAGAGACCCAGTACTTC. As protein: CASSLVGGEDQETQYF.

The chain couples TRBV5-1 to TRBJ2-7, with D perhaps TRBD1 (6 bases). Trimming pared 1 base from V and 2 bases from J, leaving 10 bases between. The CDR3 has 14 residues. Looked up from germline, CDR1 is SGHRS and CDR2 is YFSETQ. CDR3 in amino acids: CASSLRAGAYEQYF. CDR3 DNA: TGCGCCAGCAGCTTGAGGGCAGGGGCCTACGAGCAGTACTTC.

The V and J genes are TRBV7-2 and TRBJ1-2; 10 positions match TRBD1. Per germline, CDR1 SGHTA and CDR2 FQGNSA. Germline trimming cut 3 bases from V and 3 bases from J; bases unmatched to any gene: 7. This CDR3 is built from 16 residues. The chain's CDR3 is CASSFGGQGSDYGYTF. CDR3 coding DNA: TGTGCCAGCAGCTTCGGGGGACAGGGGAGCGACTATGGCTACACCTTC.

The chain recombines TRBV5-1 with TRBJ1-6, with TRBD1 identical over 8 bases. The trim removed 8 bases at V and 6 bases at J, leaving 4 bases unmatched. CDR3 length equals 13 residues. CDR1 and CDR2 (germline): SGHRS, YFSETQ. CDR3 DNA: TGCGCCAGTAAGACAGGGGTTAATTCACCCCTCCACTTT. It is translated as CASKTGVNSPLHF. Using reference TRBV5-1 and TRBJ1-6 for the parts outside the CDR3, the full variable domain is KAGVTQTPRYLIKTRGQQVTLSCSPISGHRSVSWYQQTPGQGLQFLFEYFSETQRNKGNFPGRFSGRQFSNSRSEMNVSTLELGDSALYLCASKTGVNSPLHFGNGTRLTVT.

CDR3 loop: CASSPTKLLPGIQFF. CDR3 sequence (DNA): TGTGCCAGCAGCCCTACAAAACTTCTTCCAGGGATACAGTTCTTC. The chain carries TRBV5-4 and TRBJ2-1, with D possibly matching TRBD1 (5 bases). The CDR3 is 15 amino acids. The V gene lost 4 bases and the J gene lost 13 bases, with 24 bases spanning the gap. Germline assignment: CDR1 SGHNT and CDR2 YYREEE (reference sequence).

This chain connects TRBV19 to TRBJ2-5, with D maybe TRBD1 (6 bases). V was pared by 4 bases and J by 7 bases, with 25 bases between. The CDR3 runs to 17 residues. In germline, CDR1 is LNHDA, CDR2 SQIVND (reference sequence). The CDR3 DNA follows: TGTGCCAGTAGTACTTCGTTCGGCCAACAGCTAGGGGGGACCCAGTACTTC. Translated: CASSTSFGQQLGGTQYF.

The table lists this clone with a few counts. In DNA form, the CDR3 reads TGTGCCAGCAGCTTGAGACTAGCGGGAGCTACCGGGGAGCTGTTTTTT. It is translated as CASSLRLAGATGELFF. The gene calls are TRBV5-6 and TRBJ2-2, with 12 nucleotides matching TRBD2. The CDR3 has 16 amino acids. Germline lookup yields CDR1 SGHDT and CDR2 YYEEEE. Losses at the gene ends were 1 base for V and 5 bases for J; bases not matched to a gene: 3.

The chain links TRBV27 to TRBJ2-1; 7 bases are a match to TRBD2. V shed 5 bases and J 6 bases; nucleotides not matched to a gene: 7. This CDR3 region has 14 residues. Germline V CDR1 and CDR2: MNHEY, SMNVEV (reference sequence). CDR3 amino acids: CASSLPSGVNEQFF. The CDR3 DNA is TGTGCCAGCAGTCTGCCTAGCGGCGTCAATGAGCAGTTCTTC.

This clone was observed once. The chain carries TRBV5-8 and TRBJ2-1; 8 bases map to TRBD2. Germline V gives CDR1 SGHTS, CDR2 YDEGEE. The CDR3 is made up of 17 amino acids. V gave up 0 bases and J gave up 8 bases; unmatched junction bases: 13. The CDR3 sequence: CASSLGKTSGSGDEQFF. DNA of the CDR3: TGTGCCAGCAGCTTGGGGAAAACAAGCGGGAGTGGGGATGAGCAGTTCTTC.

With respect to this clone: The junction and the germline gene differ at one end; a read error may be behind it. This chain connects TRBV7-9 to TRBJ2-5; TRBD2 agrees at 12 bases. This CDR3 region has 16 residues. From germline, CDR1 is SEHNR and CDR2 FQNEAQ (reference sequence). CDR3 sequence: CSSALAGGPDQETQYF. The DNA for the CDR3 is TGTTCCAGCGCGCTAGCGGGAGGGCCGGATCAAGAGACCCAGTACTTC.

The V and J genes are TRBV30 and TRBJ2-3; D perhaps matches TRBD2 (6 bases). The CDR3 is 14 amino acids. In germline, CDR1 is GTSNPN, CDR2 SVGIG (reference sequence). V lost 0 bases, J lost 6 bases, and 13 bases lay in between. CDR3 sequence: CAWSVLGGSDTQYF. The CDR3 region has the DNA TGTGCCTGGAGTGTACTAGGAGGGAGCGATACGCAGTATTTT.

The V gene is TRBV12-5, the J gene TRBJ2-2, with 7 bases that match TRBD2. J was trimmed by 2 bases and V by 5 bases; bases with no gene match: 14. CDR1 is LGHNT, CDR2 FRNRAP, per germline. The CDR3 is 18 residues long. The CDR3 protein is CASGVGPMGGVNTGELFF. DNA of the CDR3: TGTGCTAGTGGTGTCGGGCCAATGGGAGGGGTCAACACCGGGGAGCTGTTTTTT.

This clone was seen only once. J is TRBJ2-3 and V is TRBV4-3; TRBD2 aligns across 7 bases. The germline V gene encodes CDR1 LGHNA and CDR2 YSLEER. The CDR3 is 15 residues long. Unmatched junction bases numbered 5, after V lost 3 bases and J lost 2 bases. CDR3 in DNA: TGCGCCAGCAGCCAGTCTAGCGGTTACACAGATACGCAGTATTTT. It is translated as CASSQSSGYTDTQYF.

V gene TRBV5-4 combines with J gene TRBJ2-5; D is possibly TRBD1 (8 bases). The CDR3 totals 16 residues. Trimming pared 4 bases from V and 4 bases from J, leaving 20 bases between. Germline V gene sequence: CDR1 SGHNT, CDR2 YYREEE (reference sequence). Here the CDR3 reads CASSPRTGRVGETQYF. In DNA form, the CDR3 reads TGTGCCAGCAGCCCGAGGACAGGGAGGGTTGGAGAGACCCAGTACTTC. Drawing the rest from reference TRBV5-4 and TRBJ2-5, the complete variable domain is ETGVTQSPTHLIKTRGQQVTLRCSSQSGHNTVSWYQQALGQGPQFIFQYYREEENGRGNFPPRFSGLQFPNYSSELNVNALELDDSALYLCASSPRTGRVGETQYFGPGTRLLVL.

The chain uses TRBV7-2 and TRBJ2-7; TRBD2 aligns across 10 bases. The CDR3 sequence is 13 residues long. Losses at the gene ends were 4 bases for V and 7 bases for J; bases not matched to a gene: 4. CDR1 and CDR2 from the germline V gene are SGHTA and FQGNSA. As DNA, the CDR3 is TGTGCCAGCAGCTCCTCTAGCGGGAGTGAGCAGTACTTC. Residues: CASSSSSGSEQYF.